This TCR beta chain came from a study of cytomegalovirus exposure and HLA in healthy donors. General observations from the study: Among TCR beta chains of equal frequency, HLA-associated ones were more clonally expanded in a later analysis.

Both 60 Vbeta primers and 13 Jbeta primers went into the PCR. Produced via immunoSEQ multiplex PCR; TCRdb's table is partial and in-frame only. The sample lists 150,000 to 200,000 clones, approximately 84% seen once, with approximately 0.25% in the top ten. This CDR3 is built from 13 residues. V was clipped by 0 bases and J by 6 bases, with 8 bases between them. Per germline, CDR1 GTSNPN and CDR2 SVGIG (reference sequence). Regarding this clone: Its specificity is unknown.

This chain connects TRBV30 to TRBJ2-2; a weak D match, TRBD2 (5 bases). Sequences were obtained from PBMCs. The clonotype comes from a boy aged 5-17 years in good health and CMV-seronegative. The CDR3 loop is CAWSVSGAGELFF. The CDR3, as DNA: TGTGCCTGGAGTGTATCCGGGGCCGGGGAGCTGTTTTTT.